This T cell receptor (beta chain) appears in the sequencing data of a study of cytomegalovirus exposure and HLA in healthy donors. V gave up 0 bases and J gave up 0 bases; unmatched junction bases: 2. The length of the CDR3 is 16 residues. Germline CDR1 is ENHRY and CDR2 is SYGVKD. About this clone itself: Other DNA sequences in this sample translate to the same CDR3.

Vbeta (60) and Jbeta (13) primers were used in the PCR. The assay was immunoSEQ multiplex PCR, and TCRdb's table has in-frame clones only and misses some. The data hold about 240,000 clones, with roughly 87% observed a single time. V gene TRBV10-3 combines with J gene TRBJ1-3; 7 bases are shared with TRBD1. The sample was PBMCs. The origin of this receptor is a woman in her thirties or forties in good health and CMV-seropositive. DNA of the CDR3: TGTGCCATCAGTGAGTCGGACAGGCTCTCTGGAAACACCATATATTTT. Protein sequence: CAISESDRLSGNTIYF.